One and the same sample provided the 16 T cell receptor beta chains below, sequenced in a study of post-analysis software for immune sequencing data. General study results and limits: TRBV segments more frequent in patients than in controls numbered several and included TRBV5-6, TRBV5-1 and TRBV20-1.

Their recognized antigens are unknown. Prepared TCR beta cDNA libraries contained unique molecular identifiers. TCRdb independently ran MiXCR on the PCR reads; one entry per CDR3 protein. The profile covers a few hundred thousand distinct CDR3 sequences, with 34% appearing a single time and less than 6% taken by the ten largest. The sequenced sample consisted of blood. The receptors were sampled from a girl under 18 with multiple sclerosis.

The J gene is TRBJ2-7, the V gene TRBV20-1, with D perhaps matching TRBD1 (6 bases). The germline V gene has CDR1 DFQATT and CDR2 SNEGSKA (reference sequence). The V end lost 4 bases, the J end lost 4 bases, and 14 bases lay between the germline ends. The CDR3 length is 13 residues. The CDR3 reads CSAMDTQGYEQYF. The CDR3, as DNA: TGCAGTGCTATGGACACCCAGGGGTACGAGCAGTACTTC.

This clonotype has only a few counts. The rearrangement uses TRBV7-6 and TRBJ2-3; 9 positions match TRBD2. The germline V gene encodes CDR1 SGHVS and CDR2 FNYEAQ. CDR3 size: 14 residues. V shed 3 bases, J shed 7 bases, and the junction held 5 bases outside the gene matches. CDR3 loop: CASSLGGGAYTQYF. In DNA, the CDR3 is TGTGCCAGCAGCTTGGGCGGGGGGGCATATACGCAGTATTTT.

The chain links TRBV20-1 to TRBJ2-7; 10 bases agree with TRBD1. The V gene's germline CDR1 is DFQATT and CDR2 SNEGSKA (reference sequence). Unmatched junction bases numbered 6, after V lost 5 bases and J lost 5 bases. There are 13 residues in the CDR3. CDR3: CSAGLTGGDEQYF. The CDR3 bases are TGCAGTGCTGGTCTGACAGGGGGCGACGAGCAGTACTTC.

This clonotype has just a few counts. The chain recombines TRBV5-1 with TRBJ1-1, with TRBD1 as a possible D gene (5 bases). CDR1 and CDR2 (germline): SGHRS, YFSETQ. The CDR3 consists of 14 residues. Trimming removed 4 bases at V and 1 base at J, with 11 bases between. In DNA, the CDR3 is TGCGCCAGCAGCCGGGACGGATCGAACACTGAAGCTTTCTTT. As protein: CASSRDGSNTEAFF.

The chain combines TRBV20-1 with TRBJ2-3; 7 bases line up with TRBD2. Trimming cost V 1 base and J 0 bases; bases outside gene matches: 4. The CDR3 totals 15 residues. Germline lookup yields CDR1 DFQATT and CDR2 SNEGSKA (reference sequence). CDR3 residues: CSARGGGLSTDTQYF. The CDR3, as DNA: TGCAGTGCTAGAGGGGGGGGTCTTAGCACAGATACGCAGTATTTT.

The V gene is TRBV27, the J gene TRBJ2-5; tentatively, D is TRBD1 (6 bases). V shed 2 bases and J shed 4 bases, with 11 bases lying between them. The CDR3 contains 14 residues. CDR1 and CDR2 (germline): MNHEY, SMNVEV (reference sequence). The CDR3 is CASSLQGSGETQYF. CDR3 coding DNA: TGTGCCAGCAGTTTACAGGGGAGTGGAGAGACCCAGTACTTC.

This clonotype has a count of ten or more. A read error may account for a junction end that differs from germline. The V and J genes are TRBV7-7 and TRBJ2-7; D gene unclear. The CDR3 runs 14 residues. Germline CDR1 and CDR2: SSHAT and FNYEAQ (reference sequence). The CDR3 region has the DNA TGTGCTAGCAGCCCTCTTACGGCAGGTTACGAGCAGTACTTC. This translates into CASSPLTAGYEQYF.

This clonotype was seen a handful of times. The chain carries TRBV7-9 and TRBJ2-7, with D maybe TRBD2 (5 bases). The germline gives CDR1 SEHNR, CDR2 FQNEAQ (reference sequence). V dropped 5 bases and J dropped 4 bases, with 15 bases sitting between them. The CDR3 consists of 14 residues. The CDR3 DNA reads as TGTGCCAGCAGCCCGTTCAATTGGGAGTACGAGCAGTACTTC. Translation gives CASSPFNWEYEQYF.

The chain couples TRBV20-1 to TRBJ2-2; the D call may be TRBD1 or TRBD2 (7 bases each). The length of the CDR3 is 15 residues. Trimming pared 6 bases from V and 0 bases from J, leaving 14 bases between. The germline CDR1 and CDR2 sequences are DFQATT and SNEGSKA (reference sequence). For the CDR3, the DNA is TGCAGTGCAAAGGGGGGGACAGCGAACACCGGGGAGCTGTTTTTT. The encoded protein is CSAKGGTANTGELFF.

The chain employs TRBV4-1 and TRBJ1-2, with no clear D. This CDR3 spans 13 amino acids. Germline CDR1 reads MGHRA; CDR2 reads YSYEKL. The V gene lost 1 base and the J gene lost 6 bases, with 9 bases spanning the gap. CDR3 nucleotides: TGCGCCAGCAGCCAAGCCTTTTCGGATGGCTACACCTTC. It encodes CASSQAFSDGYTF.

This clonotype was seen more than once but under ten times. This chain joins TRBV20-1 and TRBJ1-2, with D perhaps matching TRBD1 (5 bases). The CDR3 has 13 residues. CDR1 DFQATT and CDR2 SNEGSKA come from the germline V gene (reference sequence). V lost 2 bases to trimming and J lost 6 bases, with 13 bases between them. The CDR3: CSARSREEHGYTF. CDR3 DNA sequence: TGCAGTGCTAGATCCAGGGAGGAGCATGGCTACACCTTC.

The chain carries TRBV29-1 and TRBJ2-5; 7 bases are a match to TRBD2. The CDR3 covers 12 residues. The J segment lost 4 bases and the V segment lost 7 bases, leaving 6 bases of the junction unmatched. Germline V CDR1 and CDR2: SQVTM, ANQGSEA. The CDR3 DNA sequence: TGCAGCGCAGGACTAGGACGAGAGACCCAGTACTTC. This encodes CSAGLGRETQYF.

The sample holds a few counts of this clonotype. The chain is built from TRBV11-2 and TRBJ1-5; unclear D gene. The CDR3 has 13 residues. Between the trimmed V and J ends, which lost 3 bases and 4 bases, there was a span of 7 bases. Germline CDR1 reads SGHAT; CDR2 reads FQNNGV. DNA for the CDR3: TGTGCCAGCAGCTTGGTTGAGAATCAGCCCCAGCATTTT. Protein product: CASSLVENQPQHF.

The V call is TRBV5-1, the J call TRBJ2-3; perhaps TRBD1 as D (6 bases). CDR3 length equals 16 residues. V lost 0 bases and J 0 bases, leaving 11 bases between the germline ends. Germline CDR1 and CDR2: SGHRS and YFSETQ. The CDR3 is CASSLADSYSTDTQYF. The CDR3 bases are TGCGCCAGCAGCTTGGCGGACAGCTATAGCACAGATACGCAGTATTTT.

The rearrangement joins TRBV3-1 to TRBJ2-5; D is uncertain. CDR3 length equals 15 residues. The germline V and J ends were trimmed by 0 bases and 4 bases, with 12 bases remaining between them. CDR1 and CDR2 (germline): LGHDT, YNNKEL (reference sequence). CDR3 sequence reads: CASSQEINRRETQYF. The DNA for the CDR3 is TGTGCCAGCAGCCAAGAAATTAACCGTCGAGAGACCCAGTACTTC.

The CDR3 loop is CASSATGGSYGYTF. CDR3 nucleotides: TGTGCCAGCAGCGCTACAGGGGGTAGCTATGGCTACACCTTC. This sequence joins TRBV3-1 and TRBJ1-2, with 8 bases fitting TRBD1. The CDR3 has 14 amino acids. V lost 5 bases and J lost 4; bases outside the gene matches: 6. From germline, CDR1 is LGHDT and CDR2 YNNKEL (reference sequence). Based on the CDR3 plus reference TRBV3-1 and TRBJ1-2, the full variable domain is DTAVSQTPKYLVTQMGNDKSIKCEQNLGHDTMYWYKQDSKKFLKIMFSYNNKELIINETVPNRFSPKSPDKAHLNLHINSLELGDSAVYFCASSATGGSYGYTFGSGTRLTVV.